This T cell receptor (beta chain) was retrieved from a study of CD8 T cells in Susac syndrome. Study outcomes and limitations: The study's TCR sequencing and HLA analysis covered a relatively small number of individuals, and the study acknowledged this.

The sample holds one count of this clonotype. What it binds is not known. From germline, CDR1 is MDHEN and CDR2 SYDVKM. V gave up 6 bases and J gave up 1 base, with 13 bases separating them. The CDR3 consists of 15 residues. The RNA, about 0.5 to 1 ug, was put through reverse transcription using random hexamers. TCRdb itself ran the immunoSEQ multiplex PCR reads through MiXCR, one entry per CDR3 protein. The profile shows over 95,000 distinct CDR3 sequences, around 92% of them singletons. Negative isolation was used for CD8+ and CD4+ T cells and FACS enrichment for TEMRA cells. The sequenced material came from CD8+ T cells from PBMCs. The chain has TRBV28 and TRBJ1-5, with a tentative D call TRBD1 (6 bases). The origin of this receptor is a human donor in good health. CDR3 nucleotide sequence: TGTGCCAGCAGACTACAGGGTAGAAGCAATCAGCCCCAGCATTTT. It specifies CASRLQGRSNQPQHF.